The 25 T cell receptor beta chains below all came from one sample that was sequenced in a study of T cell responses to AZD1222 COVID-19 vaccine. Clones were sequenced by immunoSEQ multiplex PCR, and TCRdb holds only the in-frame ones, with some missing. This sample yields about 150,000 clones, of which about 88% are seen a single time; around 3.1% belongs to the top ten. Sequenced material: peripheral blood, taken on day 0 of AZD1222 vaccination. The receptors were sampled from an adult in good health.

The rearrangement links TRBV19 to TRBJ1-1; D remains ambiguous. CDR3 length equals 15 residues. Between the trimmed V and J ends, which lost 5 bases and 0 bases, there was a span of 13 bases. Looked up from germline, CDR1 is LNHDA and CDR2 is SQIVND (reference sequence). The CDR3 nucleotides read TGTGCCAGTAGTCCGGGATTTTCCATGAACACTGAAGCTTTCTTT. Protein: CASSPGFSMNTEAFF.

This clone was seen a few times. This chain joins TRBV6-2 or TRBV6-3 and TRBJ2-7; D not certain. Trimming cost V 0 bases and J 2 bases, with 5 bases left between them. Germline CDR1 MNHEY, CDR2 SVGEGT. This CDR3 region has 13 residues. The CDR3, as DNA: TGTGCCAGCAGTTACTCGACGGCCTACGAGCAGTACTTC. Translation gives CASSYSTAYEQYF.

V is TRBV2 and J is TRBJ1-1, with D possibly TRBD1 on 6 matching bases. V was pared by 7 bases and J by 0 bases, with 15 bases between. From germline, CDR1 is SNHLY and CDR2 FYNNEI. The CDR3 totals 15 residues. The CDR3 region is CASTNLQGLNTEAFF. CDR3 in DNA: TGTGCCAGCACCAACCTACAGGGCCTGAACACTGAAGCTTTCTTT.

This clone was recorded a few times. The V gene is TRBV5-4, the J gene TRBJ2-3; 9 positions match TRBD1. The length of the CDR3 is 16 residues. Germline trimming cut 3 bases from V and 2 bases from J; bases unmatched to any gene: 7. The germline V gene has CDR1 SGHNT and CDR2 YYREEE (reference sequence). CDR3 DNA sequence: TGTGCCAGCAGCTGGGAGGGACAGGGAAACACAGATACGCAGTATTTT. Protein: CASSWEGQGNTDTQYF. Combining the CDR3 with reference TRBV5-4 and TRBJ2-3 gives the whole variable domain ETGVTQSPTHLIKTRGQQVTLRCSSQSGHNTVSWYQQALGQGPQFIFQYYREEENGRGNFPPRFSGLQFPNYSSELNVNALELDDSALYLCASSWEGQGNTDTQYFGPGTRLTVL.

The chain has TRBV9 and TRBJ2-3; D is unresolved. This CDR3 has 14 residues. Trimming removed 3 bases from V and 4 bases from J, with 12 bases in between. The germline V gene has CDR1 SGDLS and CDR2 YYNGEE. The CDR3 loop is CASSEWPGADTQYF. The CDR3 bases are TGTGCCAGCAGCGAATGGCCGGGCGCAGATACGCAGTATTTT.

V and J are TRBV11-2 and TRBJ2-2, with D tentatively TRBD1 (6 bases). The V gene lost 3 bases and the J gene lost 7 bases, with 12 bases spanning the gap. Germline lookup yields CDR1 SGHAT and CDR2 FQNNGV. The CDR3 runs 14 residues. CDR3 bases: TGTGCCAGCAGCTTCACCGGGACACTCGGGGAGCTGTTTTTT. Translated, it gives CASSFTGTLGELFF.

The rearrangement uses TRBV4-1 and TRBJ1-5, with TRBD1 as a possible D gene (6 bases). Germline V CDR1 and CDR2: MGHRA, YSYEKL. Trimming pared 1 base from V and 6 bases from J, leaving 16 bases between. This CDR3 region has 16 residues. The CDR3 sequence is CASSQGGGGGRQPQHF. CDR3 DNA sequence: TGCGCCAGCAGCCAAGGGGGGGGCGGTGGTCGTCAGCCCCAGCATTTT.

The chain employs TRBV6-2 or TRBV6-3 and TRBJ2-7, with D hard to call. Germline loops: CDR1 MNHEY, CDR2 SVGEGT. The V and J ends lost 6 bases and 2 bases respectively, with 11 bases between them. CDR3 length: 13 residues. CDR3 in DNA: TGTGCCAGCAGCCCGGAAATTCCCTACGAGCAGTACTTC. Translation gives CASSPEIPYEQYF.

Concerning this clone itself: Other DNA sequences within the sample encode an identical CDR3. The rearrangement joins TRBV11-3 to TRBJ2-1, with D tentatively TRBD1 (6 bases). CDR1 and CDR2 (germline): SGHNT, YENEEA. The V end was cut by 5 bases, the J end by 0 bases, with 11 bases between. CDR3 length: 15 amino acids. This CDR3 is CASSLGGSSYNEQFF. The CDR3 nucleotides are TGTGCCAGCAGCCTAGGGGGAAGCTCCTACAATGAGCAGTTCTTC.

The CDR3 DNA follows: TGCGCCAGCAGCCTCGGACAGGGGGAAGATACGCAGTATTTT. Encoded protein: CASSLGQGEDTQYF. This chain links TRBV5-1 with TRBJ2-3; TRBD1 aligns across 10 bases. The CDR3 consists of 14 residues. Trimming removed 4 bases from V and 5 bases from J; junction bases left unmatched: 4. The germline V gene has CDR1 SGHRS and CDR2 YFSETQ.

This chain uses TRBV12-5 with TRBJ2-7; D gene ambiguous. From germline, CDR1 is LGHNT and CDR2 FRNRAP. The CDR3 runs to 15 residues. V shed 2 bases and J shed 1 base, with 12 bases lying between them. This CDR3 reads CASGLSAGFSYEQYF. For the CDR3, the DNA is TGTGCTAGTGGTTTGTCGGCAGGTTTTTCCTACGAGCAGTACTTC.

The chain combines TRBV6-6 with TRBJ2-7, with D unclear. V gave up 6 bases and J gave up 2 bases, with 5 bases separating them. This CDR3 has 11 residues. Germline V lookup: CDR1 MNHNY, CDR2 SVGAGI (reference sequence). The CDR3 region has the DNA TGTGCCAGCAGATCGCCCTACGAGCAGTACTTC. Its protein is CASRSPYEQYF.

This chain uses TRBV19 with TRBJ1-2; D gene ambiguous. Trimming pared 4 bases from V and 0 bases from J, leaving 12 bases between. Germline lookup yields CDR1 LNHDA and CDR2 SQIVND (reference sequence). This CDR3 has 15 residues. For the CDR3, the DNA is TGTGCCAGTAGTAGCGCCCTCGCGGCTAACTATGGCTACACCTTC. Its translation: CASSSALAANYGYTF.

The chain joins TRBV6-4 to TRBJ1-1; TRBD1 is a possible D gene (5 bases). The CDR3 contains 14 residues. Germline loops: CDR1 MRHNA, CDR2 SNTAGT. Trimming took 6 bases from V and 4 from J, leaving 15 bases between them. In nucleotides, the CDR3 is TGTGCCAGCAGCCCCGTTTGGGGCAGCACTGAAGCTTTCTTT. This encodes CASSPVWGSTEAFF.

This clone was seen once. V is TRBV19 and J is TRBJ2-2, with 9 nucleotides matching TRBD2. CDR1 LNHDA and CDR2 SQIVND come from the germline V gene (reference sequence). CDR3 length: 16 amino acids. Germline trimming cut 3 bases from V and 7 bases from J; bases unmatched to any gene: 9. The CDR3 loop is CASSMGRGGAGGELFF. Here the CDR3 DNA reads TGTGCCAGTAGTATGGGTCGCGGGGGGGCCGGCGGGGAGCTGTTTTTT.

The V and J genes are TRBV18 and TRBJ1-5; 11 nucleotides match TRBD1. The CDR3 length is 18 residues. The V gene's germline CDR1 is KGHSH and CDR2 LQKENI. V shed 0 bases and J 2 bases; nucleotides not matched to a gene: 6. The CDR3 DNA is TGTGCCAGCTCACCACCAGGACAGGGGGCTATGGGCAATCAGCCCCAGCATTTT. It encodes CASSPPGQGAMGNQPQHF.

The chain carries TRBV28 and TRBJ1-5; D perhaps matches TRBD1 (6 bases). The germline V gene encodes CDR1 MDHEN and CDR2 SYDVKM. V was shortened by 2 bases and J by 6 bases, with 8 bases between the two germline ends. This CDR3 comprises 13 residues. DNA of the CDR3: TGTGCCAGCAGTTTAGGGGGGCCTCAGCCCCAGCATTTT. Amino acids: CASSLGGPQPQHF.

V usage is TRBV2 and J usage is TRBJ2-1; maybe TRBD2 (7 bases). The CDR3 is 13 amino acids. The V gene lost 7 bases and the J gene lost 4 bases, with 11 bases spanning the gap. The V gene's germline CDR1 is SNHLY and CDR2 FYNNEI. The CDR3 nucleotides read TGTGCCAGCACCGAGGGGGGGTACAATGAGCAGTTCTTC. It is translated as CASTEGGYNEQFF.

The V and J genes are TRBV4-3 and TRBJ2-1, with 10 bases aligning to TRBD1. CDR3 length: 12 residues. J gave up 13 bases and V 5 bases, and 5 bases lay outside the gene matches. Germline CDR1 LGHNA, CDR2 YSLEER. The CDR3 loop reads CASSRDRGLQFF. CDR3 coding DNA: TGCGCCAGCAGCAGAGACAGGGGGCTTCAGTTCTTC.

The genes are TRBV29-1 and TRBJ1-1; D gene unclear. Germline V gives CDR1 SQVTM, CDR2 ANQGSEA. Trimming pared 5 bases from V and 1 base from J, leaving 14 bases between. The CDR3 is 14 amino acids. The CDR3 loop is CSVPGWGKNTEAFF. The DNA for the CDR3 is TGCAGCGTTCCCGGGTGGGGAAAGAACACTGAAGCTTTCTTT.

This clone was found once. The gene calls are TRBV11-2 and TRBJ2-1; 11 nucleotides agree with TRBD2. V was pared by 3 bases and J by 5 bases, with 0 bases of the junction left unmatched. CDR1 is SGHAT, CDR2 FQNNGV, per germline. The CDR3 length is 14 residues. CDR3 nucleotide sequence: TGTGCCAGCAGCTTGACTAGCGGGAACAATGAGCAGTTCTTC. Protein sequence: CASSLTSGNNEQFF. Full variable domain (rest looked up from reference TRBV11-2 and TRBJ2-1): EAGVAQSPRYKIIEKRQSVAFWCNPISGHATLYWYQQILGQGPKLLIQFQNNGVVDDSQLPKDRFSAERLKGVDSTLKIQPAKLEDSAVYLCASSLTSGNNEQFFGPGTRLTVL.

V gene TRBV18 combines with J gene TRBJ1-1, with D perhaps matching TRBD1 (6 bases). The CDR3 extends over 15 amino acids. In germline, CDR1 is KGHSH, CDR2 LQKENI. Trimming cost V 6 bases and J 2 bases, with 16 bases left between them. The CDR3 region has the DNA TGTGCCAGCTCTCGAGGCGGGACACCAAACACTGAAGCTTTCTTT. This gives the protein CASSRGGTPNTEAFF.

This rearrangement joins TRBV5-4 to TRBJ2-7, with TRBD2 matching over 7 bases. V shed 3 bases and J 2 bases; nucleotides not matched to a gene: 5. The CDR3 has 14 residues. Germline V gene sequence: CDR1 SGHNT, CDR2 YYREEE (reference sequence). The CDR3 spells CASSSSGGAYEQYF. CDR3 DNA sequence: TGTGCCAGCAGCTCAAGTGGGGGGGCCTACGAGCAGTACTTC.

The chain has TRBV19 and TRBJ1-1, with 9 bases lining up with TRBD1. V trimming: 6 bases; J trimming: 10 bases; junction bases outside the gene matches: 6. The CDR3 length is 12 residues. Germline values: CDR1 LNHDA, CDR2 SQIVND (reference sequence). The CDR3 DNA is TGTGCCAGTAGCCGGGGACAGGGCCTAGCTTTCTTT. This gives the protein CASSRGQGLAFF.

This chain joins TRBV5-1 and TRBJ2-7; D unclear. CDR3 size: 14 residues. The V and J ends lost 1 base and 3 bases respectively, with 11 bases between them. Germline V CDR1 and CDR2: SGHRS, YFSETQ. The CDR3 protein is CASSLTAGSYEQYF. Here the CDR3 DNA reads TGCGCCAGCAGCTTGACTGCAGGCAGCTACGAGCAGTACTTC. Together with reference TRBV5-1 and TRBJ2-7, the CDR3 gives the full variable domain: KAGVTQTPRYLIKTRGQQVTLSCSPISGHRSVSWYQQTPGQGLQFLFEYFSETQRNKGNFPGRFSGRQFSNSRSEMNVSTLELGDSALYLCASSLTAGSYEQYFGPGTRLTVT.